This entry lists 8 T cell receptor beta chains sequenced from one sample in a study of lymphopenia after photon versus proton radiotherapy. Method: immunoSEQ multiplex PCR; TCRdb's copy keeps in-frame clones and lacks some. The table records 150,000 to 200,000 clones, 75% to 90% of them present only once. Material: peripheral blood, obtained from a patient treated with photon-based radiotherapy. Source of these receptors: a man aged 50 to 59 with gastric cancer.

The CDR3 is CASTAEVSGNTIYF. For the CDR3, the DNA is TGCGCCAGCACGGCGGAGGTCTCTGGAAACACCATATATTTT. The chain has TRBV10-1 and TRBJ1-3; D gene uncertain. The V and J ends lost 7 bases and 0 bases respectively, with 10 bases between them. Per germline, CDR1 WNHNN and CDR2 SYGVQD (reference sequence). This CDR3 contains 14 residues.

The V gene is TRBV4-3, the J gene TRBJ2-7, with TRBD2 matching 7 bases. Looked up from germline, CDR1 is LGHNA and CDR2 is YSLEER. The length of the CDR3 is 17 residues. J gave up 0 bases and V 0 bases, and 8 bases lay outside the gene matches. CDR3 sequence (DNA): TGCGCCAGCAGCCAAGAATTCGGGAGCGGGGCCTCCTACGAGCAGTACTTC. Encoded protein: CASSQEFGSGASYEQYF.

The CDR3 DNA follows: TGTGCCAGCAGCTTAGATGCTAGCGCCGATACGCAGTATTTT. Translating it yields CASSLDASADTQYF. This rearrangement joins TRBV7-2 to TRBJ2-3; perhaps TRBD2 as D (6 bases). V lost 1 base and J 6 bases, leaving 11 bases between the germline ends. The CDR3 covers 14 residues. Germline CDR1 SGHTA, CDR2 FQGNSA.

This rearrangement joins TRBV28 to TRBJ1-1; D not resolved. The CDR3 is 16 residues long. Trimming cost V 6 bases and J 1 base, with 18 bases left between them. In germline, CDR1 is MDHEN, CDR2 SYDVKM. As DNA, the CDR3 is TGTGCCAGCAGCTCTGCCGCGGGCAAAAGGAACACTGAAGCTTTCTTT. Translated: CASSSAAGKRNTEAFF.

This clone was counted a single time. The rearrangement links TRBV6-6 to TRBJ1-5, with a tentative D call TRBD1 (5 bases). V dropped 7 bases and J dropped 0 bases, with 16 bases sitting between them. Germline V gives CDR1 MNHNY, CDR2 SVGAGI (reference sequence). This CDR3 has 16 residues. The CDR3 reads CASTRTGRNSNQPQHF. Written as DNA, the CDR3 is TGTGCCAGCACCCGAACGGGACGGAATAGCAATCAGCCCCAGCATTTT.

The chain combines TRBV2 with TRBJ1-2; the D is unclear. The germline V and J ends were trimmed by 6 bases and 0 bases, with 11 bases remaining between them. Looked up from germline, CDR1 is SNHLY and CDR2 is FYNNEI. The CDR3 length is 14 residues. The CDR3 coding sequence is TGTGCCAGCAGCATGGACGGCTCTAACTATGGCTACACCTTC. Translated, it gives CASSMDGSNYGYTF.

The chain employs TRBV5-6 and TRBJ2-7, with D hard to call. V was shortened by 0 bases and J by 3 bases, with 7 bases between the two germline ends. Germline lookup yields CDR1 SGHDT and CDR2 YYEEEE. The CDR3 runs to 13 residues. The CDR3 is CASSLGQLYEQYF. In nucleotides, the CDR3 is TGTGCCAGCAGCTTGGGACAACTCTACGAGCAGTACTTC.

The count of this clone is one. This sample also contains other DNA sequences that code for the same CDR3. The genes are TRBV11-2 and TRBJ1-1; no definite D call. Trimming stripped 0 bases from V and 4 bases from J, with 6 bases between. Looked up from germline, CDR1 is SGHAT and CDR2 is FQNNGV. The length of the CDR3 is 13 residues. CDR3 sequence: CASSLDRATEAFF. CDR3 coding DNA: TGTGCCAGCAGCTTAGATCGGGCCACTGAAGCTTTCTTT.